This TCR beta chain was captured by sequencing in a study of beta chain features in type 1 diabetes. Reverse transcription of all isolated RNA meant that expressed TCRB transcripts were sequenced. Sequencing was performed with immunoSEQ multiplex PCR; in TCRdb, only in-frame clones are kept and a portion is missing. This sample has 450,000 to 600,000 clones, with 30% found just once. This clone was recorded only once. The CDR3 runs 16 residues. Trimming cost V 0 bases and J 8 bases; bases outside gene matches: 8. The germline V gene encodes CDR1 MNHEY and CDR2 SVGAGI. Sequenced input: naive CD4+ T cells from blood. V and J are TRBV6-5 and TRBJ1-4; 8 bases agree with TRBD1. This clonotype was sampled from a man younger than 35 in good health. In nucleotides, the CDR3 is TGTGCCAGCAGTTACTCGACCGGACAGGGACACGAAAAACTGTTTTTT. As protein: CASSYSTGQGHEKLFF.